These T cell receptor beta chains were read from a single sample in a study of response to subunit inactivated influenza vaccine. One entry per CDR3 protein results from TCRdb running MiXCR on the RT-PCR reads. The sample lists about 780,000 distinct CDR3 sequences; around 20% were seen once. The material sequenced was PBMCs from blood, taken less than 6 days after vaccination. Receptors originate from a man aged 45-60 years who received an inactivated influenza vaccine. The CDR3 runs from the conserved cysteine through the conserved F or W. Size is omitted from some rows. Given values are once, few, many or a class for expanded clones.

cdr3_aa | clone_size | v_call
CSARWEGLYEQYF | few | TRBV20-1
CASSLSGAGRGHEQYF | NA | TRBV28
CASSRWGGNEQFF | many | TRBV12-3/TRBV12-4
CASGHRDRATGELFF | few | TRBV5-1
CASSSDGAGENTDTQYF | once | TRBV2
CASSFPGGRDTQYF | NA | TRBV7-2
CASSLEGQGYSPLHF | few | TRBV12-3/TRBV12-4
CASSYGQGADTQYF | many | TRBV12-3/TRBV12-4
CSVRQGVYEQYF | NA | TRBV29-1
CASSFETGYYGYTF | NA | TRBV28
CASSQPTGFRGVGEQFF | few | TRBV7-2
CASAPRQGEYGYTF | many | TRBV2
CASSLSTSDTGELFF | NA | TRBV5-5
CASSPEARGEAFF | many | TRBV3-1
CASTQKGPHGTEAFF | many | TRBV12-3/TRBV12-4
CASSPANEQFF | NA | TRBV7-9
CSARADNSETQYF | many | TRBV20-1
CSARAVIYEQYF | NA | TRBV20-1
CASSLIRDGNTIYF | NA | TRBV7-9
CASSTDGYEQYF | NA | TRBV12-3/TRBV12-4
CANSLGPLGPDTQYF | NA | TRBV12-3/TRBV12-4
CASMRGGNEQFF | NA | TRBV7-2
CASSTTGTGYQPQHF | few | TRBV28
CAWSVPPHSYNEQFF | NA | TRBV30
CASSYRTSGRAPNNEQFF | NA | TRBV6-5
CASSQSGRGYEQYF | few | TRBV6-1
CASSLGDRFTGELFF | few | TRBV5-1
CASSDLRGSYNEQFF | NA | TRBV19
CASSQDGGTNEKLFF | few | TRBV4-1
CSVEGGGVPYNEQFF | many | TRBV29-1
CASSRARTETQYF | NA | TRBV6-2/TRBV6-3
CASSAPQGWGRTDTQYF | few | TRBV25-1
CASSAVRGKGYNEQFF | NA | TRBV25-1
CASSLGGPGTGEKLFF | NA | TRBV12-3/TRBV12-4
CASSRTSGGGGEQYF | few | TRBV12-3/TRBV12-4
CASSLGAGKDEQYF | NA | TRBV7-2